This TCR beta chain came from a study of technical replicates of blood from a few donors. This CDR3 comprises 16 residues. J was trimmed by 3 bases and V by 6 bases; bases with no gene match: 10. The germline V gene has CDR1 MDHEN and CDR2 SYDVKM. Using immunoSEQ multiplex PCR, the repertoire was profiled, and TCRdb retains in-frame clones only, with some absent. The table has tens of thousands of clones, approximately 90% seen once; the top ten hold 0.25% to 0.35%. Sequencing was performed on T cells isolated from PBMCs. The gene calls are TRBV28 and TRBJ2-5, with 10 bases fitting TRBD2. This TCR came from a human donor in good health. The CDR3 bases are TGTGCCAGCAGATGTCTAGCGGGAGAGGTGGAAGAGACCCAGTACTTC. Its translation is CASRCLAGEVEETQYF. Combining the CDR3 with reference TRBV28 and TRBJ2-5 gives the whole variable domain DVKVTQSSRYLVKRTGEKVFLECVQDMDHENMFWYRQDPGLGLRLIYFSYDVKMKEKGDIPEGYSVSREKKERFSLILESASTNQTSMYLCASRCLAGEVEETQYFGPGTRLLVL.